Shown below are 18 T cell receptor beta chains from a single sample sequenced in a study of cytotoxic CD8 clonotypes in ibrutinib-treated CLL. Only in-frame clones appear in the TCRdb table, and some are missing; sequencing was by immunoSEQ multiplex PCR. The sample has about 300,000 clones; 65% to 85% are singletons. The sample consisted of PBMCs, taken at disease progression, from a patient treated with ibrutinib. These receptors all come from a human donor with chronic lymphocytic leukemia.

This clone is a singleton in its sample. The chain recombines TRBV7-3 with TRBJ2-7, with D perhaps matching TRBD1 or TRBD2 (6 bases each). CDR1 and CDR2 (germline): SGHTA, FQGTGA. This CDR3 has 14 amino acids. V was pared by 0 bases and J by 3 bases, with 9 bases between. The CDR3 reads CASSLTGGHYEQYF. The CDR3, as DNA: TGTGCCAGCAGCTTAACGGGGGGACACTACGAGCAGTACTTC.

The chain recombines TRBV15 with TRBJ2-3, with 9 bases lining up with TRBD2. Germline V gives CDR1 LNHNV, CDR2 YYDKDF (reference sequence). V lost 0 bases, J lost 3 bases, and 4 bases stayed unmatched. The CDR3 spans 16 residues. CDR3 coding DNA: TGTGCCACCAGCAGAGAGCGGGGGGGCATGACAGATACGCAGTATTTT. Encoded protein: CATSRERGGMTDTQYF.

V and J are TRBV7-8 and TRBJ2-7, with 9 bases fitting TRBD1. Germline loops: CDR1 SGHVS, CDR2 FQNEAQ. The CDR3 loop spans 16 amino acids. After removal of 0 bases from V and 1 base from J, the junction contained 4 bases not matched to a gene. The CDR3 loop reads CASSLALGTGSYEQYF. Here the CDR3 DNA reads TGTGCCAGCAGCTTAGCGTTGGGGACAGGGTCCTACGAGCAGTACTTC. The whole variable domain, remainder taken from reference TRBV7-8 and TRBJ2-7, is GAGVSQSPRYKVAKRGQDVALRCDPISGHVSLFWYQQALGQGPEFLTYFQNEAQLDKSGLPSDRFFAERPEGSVSTLKIQRTQQEDSAVYLCASSLALGTGSYEQYFGPGTRLTVT.

The sample holds a few counts of this clone. The chain links TRBV29-1 to TRBJ2-1; 8 bases are a match to TRBD2. The CDR3 totals 12 residues. From germline, CDR1 is SQVTM and CDR2 ANQGSEA. After removal of 4 bases from V and 7 bases from J, the junction contained 3 bases not matched to a gene. The CDR3 sequence is CSVVAGGNEQFF. In DNA form, the CDR3 reads TGCAGCGTTGTGGCGGGAGGTAATGAGCAGTTCTTC.

V gene TRBV2 combines with J gene TRBJ2-1; 11 bases agree with TRBD2. Per the germline V gene, CDR1 is SNHLY and CDR2 is FYNNEI. The junction had 3 bases not matched to a gene; V was cut back by 4 bases and J by 7 bases. This CDR3 is built from 14 residues. The CDR3 nucleotides read TGTGCCAGCAGTGGTGGACTAGCGGGTAATGAGCAGTTCTTC. Translating it yields CASSGGLAGNEQFF.

The J gene is TRBJ1-2, the V gene TRBV2; the D gene is possibly TRBD1 (6 bases). This CDR3 is 15 amino acids long. Trimming cost V 3 bases and J 5 bases, with 16 bases left between them. Germline loops: CDR1 SNHLY, CDR2 FYNNEI. The CDR3 sequence is CASSDAGALGYGYTF. CDR3 bases: TGTGCCAGCAGTGATGCAGGGGCGTTAGGGTATGGCTACACCTTC.

The chain is built from TRBV9 and TRBJ1-1; D is undetermined. Trimming left V 3 bases short and J 0 bases short, with 9 bases between. The length of the CDR3 is 14 residues. Germline V CDR1 and CDR2: SGDLS, YYNGEE. The CDR3 sequence is CASSAGVVNTEAFF. In nucleotides, the CDR3 is TGTGCCAGCAGCGCCGGGGTGGTGAACACTGAAGCTTTCTTT. The full variable domain, in which reference TRBV9 and TRBJ1-1 provide the parts outside the CDR3, is DSGVTQTPKHLITATGQRVTLRCSPRSGDLSVYWYQQSLDQGLQFLIQYYNGEERAKGNILERFSAQQFPDLHSELNLSSLELGDSALYFCASSAGVVNTEAFFGQGTRLTVV.

CDR3 coding DNA: TGTGCCAGCAGCCTAGCGGTATCCTACGAGCAGTACTTC. Protein sequence: CASSLAVSYEQYF. The chain combines TRBV6-5 with TRBJ2-7, with 7 bases that match TRBD2. The CDR3 loop spans 13 amino acids. Per the germline V gene, CDR1 is MNHEY and CDR2 is SVGAGI. Germline trimming cut 6 bases from V and 1 base from J; bases unmatched to any gene: 3.

The gene calls are TRBV7-2 and TRBJ2-5, with 7 bases matching TRBD1. The ends lost 0 bases at V and 3 bases at J; junction bases unmatched: 1. The CDR3 is 14 residues long. CDR1 and CDR2 from the germline V gene are SGHTA and FQGNSA. CDR3: CASSLATGKETQYF. For the CDR3, the DNA is TGTGCCAGCAGCTTAGCGACAGGGAAAGAGACCCAGTACTTC. Looking up the rest from reference TRBV7-2 and TRBJ2-5 gives the full variable domain: GAGVSQSPSNKVTEKGKDVELRCDPISGHTALYWYRQSLGQGLEFLIYFQGNSAPDKSGLPSDRFSAERTGGSVSTLTIQRTQQEDSAVYLCASSLATGKETQYFGPGTRLLVL.

V gene TRBV28 combines with J gene TRBJ1-4; TRBD1 matches at 7 bases. Germline values: CDR1 MDHEN, CDR2 SYDVKM. The ends lost 0 bases at V and 6 bases at J; junction bases unmatched: 7. The CDR3 is made up of 16 amino acids. This CDR3 is CASSLWRQGQYEKLFF. The CDR3 DNA reads as TGTGCCAGCAGTTTATGGCGACAGGGTCAATATGAAAAACTGTTTTTT.

The CDR3 nucleotides are TGTGCCAGCTCACCGATACAGGACGGCCACTCTGGAAACACCATATATTTT. It specifies CASSPIQDGHSGNTIYF. J is TRBJ1-3 and V is TRBV18; a weak D match, TRBD1 (5 bases). V was shortened by 3 bases and J by 0 bases, with 15 bases between the two germline ends. Looked up from germline, CDR1 is KGHSH and CDR2 is LQKENI. The CDR3 runs 17 residues.

V usage is TRBV13 and J usage is TRBJ2-7; 8 bases are shared with TRBD2. Trimming removed 3 bases from V and 2 bases from J; junction bases left unmatched: 3. Germline V lookup: CDR1 PRHDT, CDR2 FYEKMQ (reference sequence). The CDR3 runs 14 residues. CDR3 loop: CASSLGGGTYEQYF. CDR3 coding DNA: TGTGCCAGCAGCTTGGGCGGGGGGACCTACGAGCAGTACTTC.

This chain connects TRBV6-1 to TRBJ2-3; TRBD1 matches at 7 bases. The CDR3 extends over 14 amino acids. Trimming cost V 11 bases and J 0 bases; bases outside gene matches: 8. Germline CDR1 and CDR2: MNHNS and SASEGT. In DNA form, the CDR3 reads TGTGCCTTTCAGACAGGGCATAGCACAGATACGCAGTATTTT. Translating it yields CAFQTGHSTDTQYF.

This chain joins TRBV7-9 and TRBJ2-3, with D hard to call. Trimming cost V 2 bases and J 2 bases, with 8 bases left between them. The length of the CDR3 is 14 residues. Germline loops: CDR1 SEHNR, CDR2 FQNEAQ (reference sequence). CDR3 in amino acids: CASSLTRPTDTQYF. As DNA, the CDR3 is TGTGCCAGCAGCTTAACCCGACCCACAGATACGCAGTATTTT.

The chain couples TRBV28 to TRBJ2-2; 10 bases agree with TRBD2. Germline assignment: CDR1 MDHEN and CDR2 SYDVKM. The V segment lost 1 base and the J segment 5 bases; nucleotides outside the gene matches: 4. This CDR3 has 16 amino acids. As DNA, the CDR3 is TGTGCCAGCAGTTTATTGACTAGCGGGTGGACCGGGGAGCTGTTTTTT. Translation gives CASSLLTSGWTGELFF. Full variable domain (outside the CDR3, taken from reference TRBV28 and TRBJ2-2): DVKVTQSSRYLVKRTGEKVFLECVQDMDHENMFWYRQDPGLGLRLIYFSYDVKMKEKGDIPEGYSVSREKKERFSLILESASTNQTSMYLCASSLLTSGWTGELFFGEGSRLTVL.

The J gene is TRBJ2-2, the V gene TRBV27; no firm D call. Germline V gene sequence: CDR1 MNHEY, CDR2 SMNVEV (reference sequence). With 6 bases removed from V and 2 bases from J, the gap between germline ends came to 16 bases. This CDR3 is built from 16 residues. The CDR3 nucleotides are TGTGCCAGCAGCCCGAGACATTTTATCAACACCGGGGAGCTGTTTTTT. Its protein product is CASSPRHFINTGELFF.

The chain uses TRBV7-2 and TRBJ2-7; tentatively, D is TRBD1 (5 bases). CDR1 SGHTA and CDR2 FQGNSA come from the germline V gene. Trimming removed 5 bases from V and 10 bases from J, with 15 bases in between. The CDR3 sequence is 12 residues long. CDR3 in DNA: TGTGCCAGCAGCCCCCCACAGGTCTTTCAGTACTTC. Encoded protein: CASSPPQVFQYF. Variable domain in full (rest from reference TRBV7-2 and TRBJ2-7): GAGVSQSPSNKVTEKGKDVELRCDPISGHTALYWYRQSLGQGLEFLIYFQGNSAPDKSGLPSDRFSAERTGGSVSTLTIQRTQQEDSAVYLCASSPPQVFQYFGPGTRLTVT.

The chain uses TRBV18 and TRBJ2-7; D may be TRBD2 (6 bases). Trimming stripped 3 bases from V and 4 bases from J, with 7 bases between. CDR3 length equals 12 residues. Germline-derived CDR1 and CDR2 are KGHSH and LQKENI. CDR3 in DNA: TGTGCCAGCTCACCCGGGGGTTACGAGCAGTACTTC. This gives the protein CASSPGGYEQYF.